This T cell receptor beta chain was recovered during a study of graft-versus-host responses after intestinal transplantation (dated by TCRdb to the early 2020s). For the wider study: Recipients received multivisceral, liver-intestinal, or isolated intestinal transplants. All recipients received anti-thymocyte globulin induction followed by maintenance tacrolimus and steroids for around three years. Graft-versus-host and host-versus-graft alloreactive T cell clones were tracked in the graft, circulation and bone marrow after intestinal transplantation using bulk TCR-beta CDR3 sequencing. Alloreactive clones were identified by sequencing pre-transplant mixed lymphocyte reaction products and comparing them with unstimulated pre-transplant donor and recipient T cells. The cohort enrolled around 25 intestinal transplant recipients including one retransplant, and 3 patients lacking pretransplant specimens were excluded. A peak of at least 4% donor T cells among recipient peripheral blood mononuclear cells was the definition used for donor T cell macrochimerism. Rather than being sequenced by the commercial service, samples from a few later patients were sequenced in-house on an Illumina MiSeq and processed with MiXCR. What the study reported, not specific to this receptor: GvH clones were detected in recipient bone marrow, and some appeared earlier in ileal mucosa or blood, consistent with an intestinal mucosal origin. In patients with donor T cell macrochimerism, the allografts had high GvH to HvG T cell clonal ratios. Early after transplant, declines in HvG clones were associated with peak levels of circulating GvH clones. The conclusions were limited by the relatively low number and heterogeneity of the intestinal transplant patients.

Points on this clone: Its antigen specificity is not known. Per-nucleotide qualities are absent, and no much larger clonotype sits a single base away.

The CDR1 and CDR2 encoded by the germline V gene are SGHTA and FQGTGA. The CDR3 covers 14 residues, taking in both the cysteine and the phenylalanine. Left in the record is the CDR3 DNA by itself, 42 bases read in frame from the first base. V gives up 3 bases and J gives up 3 bases, and the segment between their germline ends measures 10 bases. The receptor library was made with the immunoSEQ multiplex PCR assay. For most patients, genomic DNA was isolated with the Qiagen DNeasy Blood and Tissue Kit and shipped frozen to Adaptive Biotechnologies for TCR sequencing. Adaptive Biotechnologies carried out high-throughput TCR-beta CDR3 sequencing of genomic DNA for most patients. Per the original workflow: Adaptive's ImmunoSEQ software supplied the TCR sequencing data for 18 patients, while MiXCR and VDJtools were used to process three other patients. To correct CD4 versus CD8 sorting errors, any sequence found in both subsets at a frequency ratio below 5:1 was removed. CDR3 nucleotide sequences shared between donor and recipient were removed because their origin could not be assigned. To be classed as alloreactive, a clone needed at least 2-fold expansion over unstimulated cells and a minimum CFSE-low frequency of 0.002% (template counts) or 0.001% (read counts). Clones detected in sequenced pre-transplant spleen, lymph node, or MLR CFSE-low populations of the donor or recipient were defined as mappable. The cumulative frequency of alloreactive clones was calculated as a percentage of all sequences, weighted by copy number. TCRdb mirrors the immuneACCESS table, restricted to in-frame sequences. Some clones are absent from its copies; in checked studies, under half trace to an unresolved V gene, and the reason for the others is unknown. The V and J calls and clone size come from that table; D and trimming were worked out from the DNA. For this sample there are some 100,000 clones; around 93% appear just once. 1% to 1.4% of the sample is in the top ten clones.

Per the publication, the time point label means: cells obtained before transplantation from donor or recipient. CD3+CD4+ and CD3+CD8+ populations were FACS-sorted from unstimulated pre-transplant donor and recipient cells taken from spleen or lymph nodes. Here the sequenced sample was unstimulated CD8+ T cells sorted from spleen or lymph node cells, taken before transplant. This sequence was found in a human donor who was the organ donor for an intestinal transplant. The rearrangement joined TRBV7-3 to TRBJ2-3; a weak D assignment points to TRBD1 (6 bases agree). The CDR3 amino acid sequence is: CASSFRGRTDTQYF. The base sequence is TGTGCCAGCAGCTTTAGGGGGAGAACAGATACGCAGTATTTT.